This is a list of T cell receptor beta chains from one sample in a study of blood T cell repertoires in COVID-19. Clones were read by immunoSEQ multiplex PCR, and TCRdb kept only the in-frame ones, dropping some. This table holds roughly 260,000 clones, under 95% found once. The sequenced sample consisted of PBMCs or T cells enriched from blood (not recorded which). The receptors derive from a woman aged 18-29 years who had recovered from COVID-19. CDR3s include the opening cysteine and the closing phenylalanine or tryptophan. D genes are given only for firm matches.

V	J	D	CDR3
TRBV19	TRBJ1-4	TRBD1	CASSIQGWPEKLFF
TRBV5-5	TRBJ1-4	.	CASSGGTPNEKLFF
TRBV2	TRBJ2-3	.	CASTAIGGPTDTQYF
TRBV5-1	TRBJ2-7	TRBD1	CASSSNRGEQYF
TRBV2	TRBJ2-3	TRBD2	CARGLAGGPITDTQYF
TRBV28	TRBJ1-1	.	CASSPTGTKNTEAFF
TRBV11-3	TRBJ1-2	TRBD1	CASTDRDSGYTF
TRBV7-2	TRBJ1-3	.	CASSPQMSSGNTIYF
TRBV28	TRBJ2-3	.	CASRAGLKPDTQYF
TRBV2	TRBJ1-2	TRBD1	CASSEDRGIGGYTF
TRBV5-1	TRBJ2-6	.	CASSLDGSGANVLTF
TRBV7-9	TRBJ2-1	TRBD1	CASSRQGFEQFF
TRBV28	TRBJ1-3	TRBD1	CASRRTGGGNTIYF
TRBV7-2	TRBJ2-7	TRBD2	CASSLSGGAPYEQYF
TRBV27	TRBJ2-5	.	CASRRDRDPSAVRAQYF
TRBV5-4	TRBJ2-2	TRBD2	CASSPGTSGSGELFF
TRBV11-3	TRBJ1-2	TRBD1	CASSSTGSHGYTF
TRBV5-6	TRBJ2-1	.	CASSLAGRDEQFF
TRBV3-1/TRBV3-2	TRBJ1-2	.	CASSPGGNGYTF